One sample yielded the 15 T cell receptor beta chains listed below, sequenced in a study of cytomegalovirus exposure and HLA in healthy donors. PCR was performed using 60 Vbeta and 13 Jbeta primers. Here immunoSEQ multiplex PCR was the method, and the copy in TCRdb shows in-frame clones only, minus some. The sample has 150,000 to 200,000 clones, around 86% seen once; the top ten hold 1.5% to 2%. The sample taken for sequencing was PBMCs. These receptors were obtained from a woman between 18 and 29 years old in good health and CMV-seronegative.

The gene calls are TRBV7-3 and TRBJ1-1; 8 nucleotides match TRBD1. The CDR3 has 14 residues. With V trimmed by 2 bases and J by 1 base, 0 bases remained unmatched. Per germline, CDR1 SGHTA and CDR2 FQGTGA. As DNA, the CDR3 is TGTGCCAGCAGCTTACAGGGGGCGAACACTGAAGCTTTCTTT. This translates into CASSLQGANTEAFF.

The chain links TRBV7-9 to TRBJ2-1, with TRBD1 matching over 9 bases. Germline V gene data show CDR1 as SEHNR and CDR2 as FQNEAQ (reference sequence). After removal of 6 bases from V and 1 base from J, the junction contained 4 bases not matched to a gene. The CDR3 totals 15 residues. CDR3 bases: TGTGCCAGCAGGAGAGGACAGGGGTCCTACAATGAGCAGTTCTTC. It translates to CASRRGQGSYNEQFF.

The chain's CDR3 is CASAGTSGSTDTQYF. CDR3 DNA sequence: TGTGCCAGCGCCGGGACTAGCGGAAGCACAGATACGCAGTATTTT. The rearrangement uses TRBV28 and TRBJ2-3, with 11 bases matching TRBD2. The V gene end was trimmed by 8 bases and the J gene end by 0 bases; junction bases not matched to a gene: 4. There are 15 residues in the CDR3. Germline V gene data show CDR1 as MDHEN and CDR2 as SYDVKM. The full variable domain, rest sourced from reference TRBV28 and TRBJ2-3, is DVKVTQSSRYLVKRTGEKVFLECVQDMDHENMFWYRQDPGLGLRLIYFSYDVKMKEKGDIPEGYSVSREKKERFSLILESASTNQTSMYLCASAGTSGSTDTQYFGPGTRLTVL.

In its sample, this clone was seen once. The chain uses TRBV6-1 and TRBJ2-2; 7 bases map to TRBD1. V gave up 9 bases and J gave up 7 bases; unmatched junction bases: 14. Per the germline V gene, CDR1 is MNHNS and CDR2 is SASEGT. CDR3 length equals 15 residues. The CDR3 loop reads CASRIDRARSGELFF. The CDR3 nucleotides read TGTGCCAGTCGAATAGACAGGGCGAGGAGCGGGGAGCTGTTTTTT.

This chain connects TRBV11-2 to TRBJ2-7, with 8 nucleotides matching TRBD2. Germline trimming cut 2 bases from V and 3 bases from J; bases unmatched to any gene: 6. The CDR3 covers 15 residues. Germline loops: CDR1 SGHAT, CDR2 FQNNGV. The CDR3 spells CASSLTRGGSYEQYF. In DNA form, the CDR3 reads TGTGCCAGCAGCTTAACTCGGGGGGGAAGCTACGAGCAGTACTTC.

V usage is TRBV6-5 and J usage is TRBJ2-5, with D possibly TRBD1 on 6 matching bases. This CDR3 has 16 amino acids. Germline CDR1 MNHEY, CDR2 SVGAGI. The V end was cut by 0 bases, the J end by 3 bases, with 14 bases between. Written as DNA, the CDR3 is TGTGCCAGCAGTTACTCGTGGCAGGGGATGGAAGAGACCCAGTACTTC. It is translated as CASSYSWQGMEETQYF.

The rearrangement joins TRBV7-6 to TRBJ2-1; D uncertain. Germline values: CDR1 SGHVS, CDR2 FNYEAQ. The CDR3 spans 14 residues. V lost 5 bases and J 6 bases, leaving 14 bases between the germline ends. This chain's CDR3 is CASSRLAEGNEQFF. The CDR3 DNA reads as TGTGCCAGCAGCCGCTTGGCGGAAGGCAATGAGCAGTTCTTC.

The rearrangement joins TRBV6-5 to TRBJ2-7, with 7 bases fitting TRBD2. Per the germline V gene, CDR1 is MNHEY and CDR2 is SVGAGI. V shed 8 bases, J shed 6 bases, and the junction held 7 bases outside the gene matches. The CDR3 sequence is 12 residues long. The CDR3 protein is CASGRTGGEQYF. Written as DNA, the CDR3 is TGTGCCAGCGGCCGGACGGGGGGCGAGCAGTACTTC.

The chain recombines TRBV19 with TRBJ1-1; possibly TRBD1 for D (5 bases). Germline CDR1 LNHDA, CDR2 SQIVND (reference sequence). CDR3 size: 13 residues. V gave up 5 bases and J gave up 2 bases, with 9 bases separating them. CDR3 amino acids: CASSSTVNTEAFF. The CDR3 region has the DNA TGTGCCAGTAGTTCGACAGTAAACACTGAAGCTTTCTTT.

This chain uses TRBV7-9 with TRBJ1-6; 7 bases line up with TRBD1. The CDR3 covers 14 residues. Germline loops: CDR1 SEHNR, CDR2 FQNEAQ (reference sequence). Unmatched junction bases numbered 7, after V lost 1 base and J lost 13 bases. CDR3 coding DNA: TGTGCCAGCAGCTTAGAAGGGGGCGGCCTGCCCCTCCACTTT. This translates into CASSLEGGGLPLHF.

The chain couples TRBV7-2 to TRBJ1-2; D uncertain. Per the germline V gene, CDR1 is SGHTA and CDR2 is FQGNSA. Trimming left V 1 base short and J 4 bases short, with 4 bases between. The CDR3 runs to 12 residues. The CDR3 here is CASSLVLYGYTF. As DNA, the CDR3 is TGTGCCAGCAGCTTAGTTCTCTATGGCTACACCTTC. Looking up the rest from reference TRBV7-2 and TRBJ1-2 gives the full variable domain: GAGVSQSPSNKVTEKGKDVELRCDPISGHTALYWYRQSLGQGLEFLIYFQGNSAPDKSGLPSDRFSAERTGGSVSTLTIQRTQQEDSAVYLCASSLVLYGYTFGSGTRLTVV.

V gene TRBV4-1 combines with J gene TRBJ2-7, with TRBD1 identical over 11 bases. Germline loops: CDR1 MGHRA, CDR2 YSYEKL. V dropped 4 bases and J dropped 3; count of bases not matched to a gene: 8. The CDR3 contains 16 residues. In nucleotides, the CDR3 is TGCGCCAGCAGCCCATCGGGACAGGGGGAGGTCTACGAGCAGTACTTC. The encoded protein is CASSPSGQGEVYEQYF.

V gene TRBV27 combines with J gene TRBJ1-4, with 9 bases identical to TRBD1. In germline, CDR1 is MNHEY, CDR2 SMNVEV (reference sequence). V was clipped by 4 bases and J by 8 bases; unmatched bases: 2. This CDR3 contains 13 residues. The CDR3 DNA reads TGTGCCAGCAGTTCAACAGGGGGCGAAAAACTGTTTTTT. Amino acid sequence: CASSSTGGEKLFF.

This rearrangement joins TRBV29-1 to TRBJ2-2; 7 nucleotides agree with TRBD2. With 4 bases clipped from V and 3 bases from J, the junction kept 8 bases outside the gene matches. The CDR3 length is 15 residues. CDR1 and CDR2 (germline): SQVTM, ANQGSEA. In DNA, the CDR3 is TGCAGCGTTGGGGGCCAGCGGGGTCACACCGGGGAGCTGTTTTTT. Protein product: CSVGGQRGHTGELFF.

The rearrangement links TRBV10-3 to TRBJ1-4; D uncertain. The CDR3 length is 11 residues. Per germline, CDR1 ENHRY and CDR2 SYGVKD. CDR3 sequence reads: CAAATNEKLFF. CDR3 coding DNA: TGTGCTGCAGCAACTAATGAAAAACTGTTTTTT.